Below are 20 T cell receptor beta chains sequenced from a single sample in a study of shared clonotypes between healthy human individuals. Data came from immunoSEQ multiplex PCR; TCRdb stores just in-frame clones and leaves some out. The data show roughly 2,000,000 clones, with approximately 94% seen just once and roughly 1.2% held by the top ten. Naive CD8 cells lacked CD45RO and underwent positive selection for CCR7, leaving out terminally differentiated effector memory CD45RA+ cells. What was sequenced was naive CD8+ T cells sorted from blood. Source of these receptors: a man aged 18 to 30 in good health.

The chain joins TRBV28 to TRBJ2-7; D is perhaps TRBD1 or TRBD2 (5 bases each). The V and J ends lost 5 bases and 7 bases respectively, with 27 bases between them. The CDR3 runs 17 residues. Germline V gene sequence: CDR1 MDHEN, CDR2 SYDVKM. The CDR3 sequence is CASSPRRPGPTDWEQYF. CDR3 in DNA: TGTGCCAGCAGTCCCCGTCGCCCGGGACCCACAGATTGGGAGCAGTACTTC.

About this clone: The sample carries other DNA sequences with the same CDR3. V gene TRBV27 combines with J gene TRBJ1-6; D gene unclear. This CDR3 has 13 residues. Trimming pared 2 bases from V and 10 bases from J, leaving 9 bases between. Germline V CDR1 and CDR2: MNHEY, SMNVEV (reference sequence). CDR3 DNA sequence: TGTGCCAGCAGTTTAGGGTCGTCATCACCCCTCCACTTT. Translation gives CASSLGSSSPLHF.

The V and J genes are TRBV28 and TRBJ2-1; 10 bases match TRBD1. Per germline, CDR1 MDHEN and CDR2 SYDVKM. Germline trimming cut 11 bases from V and 12 bases from J; bases unmatched to any gene: 7. This CDR3 is 11 amino acids long. The chain's CDR3 is CALGDRGVQFF. The CDR3 coding sequence is TGTGCCTTGGGGGACAGGGGTGTGCAGTTCTTC.

The chain combines TRBV6-6 with TRBJ1-6; unclear D gene. CDR1 is MNHNY and CDR2 is SVGAGI in the germline V gene (reference sequence). Trimming pared 2 bases from V and 8 bases from J, leaving 4 bases between. This CDR3 is 12 amino acids long. CDR3 residues: CASSYGDSPLHF. DNA for the CDR3: TGTGCCAGCAGTTACGGGGATTCACCCCTCCACTTT.

The V gene is TRBV7-9, the J gene TRBJ2-1; 8 bases fit TRBD1. The CDR3 is made up of 13 amino acids. The germline CDR1 and CDR2 sequences are SEHNR and FQNEAQ (reference sequence). J lost 8 bases, V lost 5 bases, and 5 bases had no gene match. CDR3: CASSAPDRDEQFF. The CDR3, as DNA: TGTGCCAGCAGCGCCCCGGACAGGGATGAGCAGTTCTTC.

This chain connects TRBV28 to TRBJ2-7; a weak D match, TRBD2 (5 bases). The CDR3 runs to 14 residues. Germline CDR1 MDHEN, CDR2 SYDVKM. The V and J ends lost 5 bases and 0 bases respectively, with 11 bases between them. The CDR3 DNA sequence: TGTGCCAGCAGTGACGTGGGGAGCTCCTACGAGCAGTACTTC. It encodes CASSDVGSSYEQYF.

The genes are TRBV4-1 and TRBJ2-7, with no clear D. The CDR3 extends over 14 amino acids. Deletions cut 0 bases from V and 1 base from J, with 7 bases between. Germline-derived CDR1 and CDR2 are MGHRA and YSYEKL. CDR3 coding DNA: TGCGCCAGCAGCCAAGAACCACAGTCCTACGAGCAGTACTTC. This sequence encodes CASSQEPQSYEQYF.

The CDR3 DNA reads as TGTGCCATCAGTGGGACAGGGTCCGGCTATGGCTACACCTTC. Its protein is CAISGTGSGYGYTF. The V and J genes are TRBV10-3 and TRBJ1-2, with 8 bases that match TRBD1. Germline V lookup: CDR1 ENHRY, CDR2 SYGVKD. With V trimmed by 4 bases and J by 4 bases, 5 bases remained unmatched. The length of the CDR3 is 14 residues.

The chain recombines TRBV6-5 with TRBJ2-1; D is perhaps TRBD2 (6 bases). CDR1 is MNHEY, CDR2 SVGAGI, per germline. This CDR3 is built from 16 residues. Trimming pared 2 bases from V and 6 bases from J, leaving 17 bases between. The CDR3 sequence: CASSYEYAGLSNEQFF. CDR3 coding DNA: TGTGCCAGCAGTTACGAATACGCGGGACTGAGCAATGAGCAGTTCTTC.

On this clone itself: The sample carries other DNA sequences with the same CDR3. The chain is built from TRBV6-5 and TRBJ2-1, with D possibly being TRBD1 (5 bases). Per germline, CDR1 MNHEY and CDR2 SVGAGI. CDR3 length equals 13 residues. Trimming stripped 2 bases from V and 4 bases from J, with 6 bases between. The CDR3: CASSYGAYNEQFF. Written as DNA, the CDR3 is TGTGCCAGCAGTTACGGGGCGTACAATGAGCAGTTCTTC.

This chain connects TRBV9 to TRBJ2-5; D might be TRBD1 or TRBD2, each matching 5 bases. The V gene's germline CDR1 is SGDLS and CDR2 YYNGEE. The V and J ends lost 6 bases and 3 bases respectively, with 12 bases between them. The CDR3 is 13 residues long. The CDR3 region has the DNA TGTGCCAGCAACCTCGGGGACGAAGAGACCCAGTACTTC. Translating gives CASNLGDEETQYF.

This chain links TRBV9 with TRBJ2-5; no clear D. CDR1 SGDLS and CDR2 YYNGEE come from the germline V gene. The V end lost 3 bases, the J end lost 0 bases, and 12 bases lay between the germline ends. CDR3 size: 15 residues. For the CDR3, the DNA is TGTGCCAGCAGCGCGCGTTTCGCGGACCAAGAGACCCAGTACTTC. Protein: CASSARFADQETQYF.

CDR3 nucleotides: TGTGCCAGCAGTTTTGAGGGTTGGGGCACAGATACGCAGTATTTT. It codes for CASSFEGWGTDTQYF. This chain connects TRBV27 to TRBJ2-3; D is perhaps TRBD2 (5 bases). This CDR3 spans 15 amino acids. V was pared by 3 bases and J by 1 base, with 11 bases between. Germline CDR1 and CDR2: MNHEY and SMNVEV (reference sequence).

This chain joins TRBV11-2 and TRBJ2-2; D is unclear. The CDR3 totals 15 residues. Trimming took off 5 bases at V and 6 bases at J, with 16 bases between the two ends. Germline loops: CDR1 SGHAT, CDR2 FQNNGV. The CDR3 DNA sequence: TGTGCCAGCAGCCATCCCCTGTCAGGTCCCGGGGAGCTGTTTTTT. It translates to CASSHPLSGPGELFF.

The CDR3: CASISGWGTDTQYF. Written as DNA, the CDR3 is TGTGCCAGCATCTCGGGTTGGGGCACAGATACGCAGTATTTT. V and J are TRBV11-2 and TRBJ2-3; D not certain. Trimming shortened V by 7 bases and J by 1 base, and 12 bases separated the two germline ends. Germline V gene data show CDR1 as SGHAT and CDR2 as FQNNGV. This CDR3 region has 14 residues.

This CDR3 reads CASSPSGTGGPEQYF. The CDR3 nucleotides read TGTGCCAGCAGCCCCTCGGGGACAGGGGGCCCGGAGCAGTACTTC. The rearrangement joins TRBV27 to TRBJ2-7; the match to TRBD1 covers 12 bases. This CDR3 is built from 15 residues. V was pared by 6 bases and J by 7 bases, with 10 bases of the junction left unmatched. Germline-derived CDR1 and CDR2 are MNHEY and SMNVEV (reference sequence).

The CDR3 sequence is CASSVTSGGTDTQYF. CDR3 in DNA: TGTGCCAGCAGCGTTACTAGCGGAGGCACAGATACGCAGTATTTT. The chain has TRBV14 and TRBJ2-3; 8 bases are shared with TRBD2. The CDR3 has 15 residues. Germline V lookup: CDR1 SGHDN, CDR2 FVKESK. Germline trimming cut 5 bases from V and 1 base from J; bases unmatched to any gene: 5. The full variable domain, its missing parts supplied by reference TRBV14 and TRBJ2-3, is EAGVTQFPSHSVIEKGQTVTLRCDPISGHDNLYWYRRVMGKEIKFLLHFVKESKQDESGMPNNRFLAERTGGTYSTLKVQPAELEDSGVYFCASSVTSGGTDTQYFGPGTRLTVL.

The V call is TRBV9, the J call TRBJ2-7; 7 nucleotides match TRBD1. The CDR3 totals 15 residues. Trimming took 0 bases from V and 2 from J; bases not matched to a gene: 5. Germline lookup yields CDR1 SGDLS and CDR2 YYNGEE. This CDR3 is CASSVGDSNAYEQYF. DNA for the CDR3: TGTGCCAGCAGCGTAGGGGACAGTAATGCCTACGAGCAGTACTTC.

This clone has just one count. The chain carries TRBV6-1 and TRBJ1-1; TRBD1 is a possible D gene (6 bases). Germline-derived CDR1 and CDR2 are MNHNS and SASEGT. This CDR3 region has 15 residues. The germline V and J ends were trimmed by 6 bases and 0 bases, with 14 bases remaining between them. The chain's CDR3 is CASSELDRLNTEAFF. In DNA form, the CDR3 reads TGTGCCAGCAGCGAACTTGACAGGCTGAACACTGAAGCTTTCTTT.

The V and J genes are TRBV10-1 and TRBJ2-3; no clear D. V was clipped by 3 bases and J by 5 bases, with 12 bases between them. CDR1 and CDR2 (germline): WNHNN, SYGVQD (reference sequence). The length of the CDR3 is 14 residues. CDR3 region: CASSDETLGDTQYF. Written as DNA, the CDR3 is TGCGCCAGCAGTGACGAGACCCTGGGAGATACGCAGTATTTT.